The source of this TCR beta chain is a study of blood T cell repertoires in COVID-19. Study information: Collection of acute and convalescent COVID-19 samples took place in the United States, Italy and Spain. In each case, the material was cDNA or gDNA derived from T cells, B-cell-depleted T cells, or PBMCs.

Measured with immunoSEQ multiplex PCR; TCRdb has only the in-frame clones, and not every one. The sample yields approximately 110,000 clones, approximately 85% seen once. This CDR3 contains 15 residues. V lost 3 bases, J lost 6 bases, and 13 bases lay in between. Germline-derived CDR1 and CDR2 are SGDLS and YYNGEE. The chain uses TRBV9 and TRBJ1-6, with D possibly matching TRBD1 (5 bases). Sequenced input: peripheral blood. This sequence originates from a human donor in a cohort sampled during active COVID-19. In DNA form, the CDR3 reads TGTGCCAGCAGCGGACAGCCCCAAAGTAATTCACCCCTCCACTTT. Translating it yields CASSGQPQSNSPLHF.